This is a list of T cell receptor beta chains from one sample in a study of blood T cell repertoires in COVID-19. The data were produced by immunoSEQ multiplex PCR, yet TCRdb's version contains in-frame clones alone and is incomplete. The sample consists of 160,000 or so clones, approximately 80% of them appearing once. Sequencing was done on a sample of peripheral blood. These receptors were obtained from a human donor in a cohort sampled during active COVID-19. Each CDR3 is given with its conserved first and last residue. The D gene is left open where the match is weak. Clone sizes are given selectively: once, few, many, or a class where the clone is expanded.

V	D	size	J	DNA	CDR3
TRBV11-2	NA	few	TRBJ1-5	TGTGCCAGCAGCGGACAGCTTAGCAATCAGCCCCAGCATTTT	CASSGQLSNQPQHF
TRBV9	TRBD2	many	TRBJ2-1	TGTGCCAGCAGCCTTATAGCGGGAGGTCGCTACAATGAGCAGTTCTTC	CASSLIAGGRYNEQFF
TRBV24-1	TRBD1	few	TRBJ1-5	TGTGCCACCAGGACTTCAACAGGGGGCTTTCAGCCCCAGCATTTT	CATRTSTGGFQPQHF
TRBV3-1/TRBV3-2	NA	NA	TRBJ1-3	TGTGCCAGCAGTCCACAGGTTCAGGGGTCCGGAAACACCATATATTTT	CASSPQVQGSGNTIYF
TRBV7-2	NA	NA	TRBJ2-5	TGTGCCAGCAGCTTACTGAGGCCAGAAGAGACCCAGTACTTC	CASSLLRPEETQYF
TRBV7-2	TRBD2	NA	TRBJ2-5	TGTGCCAGCAGCCCCACTGGACTAGCGGGACGGGGGGAGACCCAGTACTTC	CASSPTGLAGRGETQYF
TRBV6-5	NA	medium-sized	TRBJ1-6	TGTGCCAGCAGTAGGACAGCCCCTTATAATTCACCCCTCCACTTT	CASSRTAPYNSPLHF
TRBV5-4	TRBD1	NA	TRBJ1-3	TGTGCCAGCAGCCGGGACAGCCACTCTGGAAACACCATATATTTT	CASSRDSHSGNTIYF
TRBV7-9	TRBD1	once	TRBJ2-7	TGTGCCAGCAGCCCGGACAGGGGGCGGGAGCAGTACTTC	CASSPDRGREQYF
TRBV28	NA	NA	TRBJ1-2	TGTGCCAGCAGTTTTGGTCAGAACTATGGCTACACCTTC	CASSFGQNYGYTF
TRBV9	NA	NA	TRBJ1-4	TGTGCCAGCAGCGGGGGAGGGGCTGGAGAAAAACTGTTTTTT	CASSGGGAGEKLFF
TRBV11-2	TRBD2	NA	TRBJ2-6	TGTGCCAGCAGCCCATTGAGGGACGGGGGAGGGGGGGCCAACGTCCTGACTTTC	CASSPLRDGGGGANVLTF